This is a list of T cell receptor beta chains from one sample in a study of shared clonotypes between healthy human individuals. Generated by immunoSEQ multiplex PCR, the TCRdb table keeps only in-frame clones and is missing some. The repertoire consists of about 1.1 million clones, with 75% to 80% occurring once and the leading ten covering under 0.65%. Sequencing was done on a sample of memory CD4+ T cells from PBMCs. Source of these receptors: a young man in good health. Some clones in this sample may be carry-over from other donors' samples. The CDR3 runs from the conserved cysteine through the conserved F or W. The order of the fields is D gene, V gene, clone size, J gene, CDR3 DNA, CDR3 protein. D genes are given only for firm matches. Clone size appears in some rows only: once, few, many, or a class for an expanded clone.

d_call: -; v_call: TRBV7-9; clone_size: -; j_call: TRBJ2-2; cdr3_nt: TGTGCCAGCAGCCCTCCGGGGCGTAACACCGGGGAGCTGTTTTTT; cdr3_aa: CASSPPGRNTGELFF
d_call: -; v_call: TRBV6-1; clone_size: -; j_call: TRBJ1-1; cdr3_nt: TGTGCCAGCAGTGTTCAATCCAGGAACACTGAAGCTTTCTTT; cdr3_aa: CASSVQSRNTEAFF
d_call: -; v_call: TRBV15; clone_size: -; j_call: TRBJ1-3; cdr3_nt: TGTGCCACCAGCAGCTCTGGAAACACCATATATTTT; cdr3_aa: CATSSSGNTIYF
d_call: TRBD1; v_call: TRBV29-1; clone_size: -; j_call: TRBJ1-2; cdr3_nt: TGCAGCGTTCAGGGCAGGGGGTTAAACTATGGCTACACCTTC; cdr3_aa: CSVQGRGLNYGYTF
d_call: -; v_call: TRBV2; clone_size: -; j_call: TRBJ2-3; cdr3_nt: TGTGCCAGCAGAGACCTCCGGGGGCGGCCCGATACGCAGTATTTT; cdr3_aa: CASRDLRGRPDTQYF
d_call: -; v_call: TRBV19; clone_size: -; j_call: TRBJ1-3; cdr3_nt: TGTGCCAGTAGTACCGTCGGGTCTGGAAACACCATATATTTT; cdr3_aa: CASSTVGSGNTIYF
d_call: TRBD2; v_call: TRBV6-6; clone_size: -; j_call: TRBJ2-5; cdr3_nt: TGTGCCAGCACTCCCCACGGCTCTAGCGGACAAGAGACCCAGTACTTC; cdr3_aa: CASTPHGSSGQETQYF
d_call: -; v_call: TRBV30; clone_size: -; j_call: TRBJ2-5; cdr3_nt: TGTGCCTGGAGTGTAGCAGACCAAGAGACCCAGTACTTC; cdr3_aa: CAWSVADQETQYF
d_call: -; v_call: TRBV12-5; clone_size: -; j_call: TRBJ2-7; cdr3_nt: TGTGCTAGCGCCCTCGGTAGTTACGGCGAGCAGTACTTC; cdr3_aa: CASALGSYGEQYF
d_call: -; v_call: TRBV12-5; clone_size: -; j_call: TRBJ2-7; cdr3_nt: TGTGCTAGTGGTTCAGACAGGGGAGGGGACGAGCAGTACTTC; cdr3_aa: CASGSDRGGDEQYF
d_call: -; v_call: TRBV7-2; clone_size: -; j_call: TRBJ1-5; cdr3_nt: TGTGCCAGCAGCTTAGTAGGCAATCAGCCCCAGCATTTT; cdr3_aa: CASSLVGNQPQHF
d_call: -; v_call: TRBV27; clone_size: once; j_call: TRBJ2-1; cdr3_nt: TGTGCCAGCAGTCGGGGGTCCTACAATGAGCAGTTCTTC; cdr3_aa: CASSRGSYNEQFF
d_call: TRBD1; v_call: TRBV27; clone_size: -; j_call: TRBJ2-7; cdr3_nt: TGTGCCAGCAGTTTAGCAGGGACAGGGACCGAGCAGTACTTC; cdr3_aa: CASSLAGTGTEQYF
d_call: TRBD2; v_call: TRBV7-9; clone_size: -; j_call: TRBJ2-7; cdr3_nt: TGTGCCAGCAGCTTCGCGGGAGGGCCTCCTTCGGACTTC; cdr3_aa: CASSFAGGPPSDF
d_call: -; v_call: TRBV7-6; clone_size: -; j_call: TRBJ2-1; cdr3_nt: TGTGCCAGCGGTCGAGGGGACAACTTCAATGAGCAGTTCTTC; cdr3_aa: CASGRGDNFNEQFF
d_call: TRBD2; v_call: TRBV14; clone_size: few; j_call: TRBJ2-1; cdr3_nt: TGTGCCAGCAGCCAAACTAGCGGCTCCTACAATGAGCAGTTCTTC; cdr3_aa: CASSQTSGSYNEQFF
d_call: -; v_call: TRBV5-1; clone_size: -; j_call: TRBJ1-4; cdr3_nt: TGCGCCAGCAGCTATTTTGGGCTCACAGGGGAAAAACTGTTTTTT; cdr3_aa: CASSYFGLTGEKLFF
d_call: -; v_call: TRBV2; clone_size: -; j_call: TRBJ2-5; cdr3_nt: TGTGCCAGCAGTGAACAGGGGCCCGGAGAGACCCAGTACTTC; cdr3_aa: CASSEQGPGETQYF
d_call: -; v_call: TRBV2; clone_size: few; j_call: TRBJ1-2; cdr3_nt: TGTGCCAGCAGACGACAGGCCACTAACTATGGCTACACCTTC; cdr3_aa: CASRRQATNYGYTF
d_call: -; v_call: TRBV6-6; clone_size: -; j_call: TRBJ1-5; cdr3_nt: TGTGCCAGCACCACGCGGGACAATCAGCCCCAGCATTTT; cdr3_aa: CASTTRDNQPQHF
d_call: -; v_call: TRBV19; clone_size: -; j_call: TRBJ2-1; cdr3_nt: TGTGCCAGTAGTAGGGGAACCATCTCCTACAATGAGCAGTTCTTC; cdr3_aa: CASSRGTISYNEQFF
d_call: TRBD1; v_call: TRBV4-1; clone_size: -; j_call: TRBJ2-2; cdr3_nt: TGCGCCAGCAGCATCCTTTCGACAGGGCGGAACACCGGGGAGCTGTTTTTT; cdr3_aa: CASSILSTGRNTGELFF
d_call: -; v_call: TRBV5-1; clone_size: -; j_call: TRBJ1-4; cdr3_nt: TGCGCCAGCAGCCCAGGGACAACCCGAGGGGAAAAACTGTTTTTT; cdr3_aa: CASSPGTTRGEKLFF
d_call: -; v_call: TRBV28; clone_size: -; j_call: TRBJ1-1; cdr3_nt: TGTGCCAGCAGTCCACAGTGGACTGAAGCTTTCTTT; cdr3_aa: CASSPQWTEAFF